A selection of T cell receptor beta chains follows, all from one sample in a study of blood T cell repertoires in COVID-19. Repertoires were generated with immunoSEQ multiplex PCR, while TCRdb's copy carries only in-frame clones and drops some. Altogether around 230,000 clones are present, approximately 88% being singletons, with the ten largest covering around 2.5%. The sample was PBMCs or T cells enriched from blood (not recorded which). These receptors were taken from a woman in her 40s with acute COVID-19. Both conserved end residues are part of each CDR3. A D gene is named only where the DNA matches it firmly. Only some rows state a clone size, as once, few, many or a class for expanded clones.

clone size	J gene	V gene	D gene	CDR3 protein	CDR3 DNA
few	TRBJ2-3	TRBV29-1	-	CSVASADTQYF	TGCAGCGTCGCTAGTGCAGATACGCAGTATTTT
-	TRBJ2-3	TRBV10-1	-	CASSEDNTFTDTQYF	TGCGCCAGCAGTGAGGATAACACATTCACAGATACGCAGTATTTT
-	TRBJ1-3	TRBV9	TRBD1	CASSADRGISGNTIYF	TGTGCCAGCAGCGCCGACAGGGGCATATCTGGAAACACCATATATTTT
once	TRBJ1-4	TRBV4-3	-	CASSQGSYNEKLFF	TGCGCCAGCAGCCAGGGGAGTTATAATGAAAAACTGTTTTTT
-	TRBJ1-2	TRBV2	-	CATQTGSNYGYTF	TGTGCCACCCAGACAGGATCTAACTATGGCTACACCTTC
few	TRBJ1-5	TRBV9	TRBD1	CASSVGGTGEQPQHF	TGTGCCAGCAGCGTAGGTGGGACAGGGGAGCAGCCCCAGCATTTT
-	TRBJ1-1	TRBV3-1/TRBV3-2	-	CASSQDSRRAGNTEAFF	TGTGCCAGCAGCCAAGATTCCAGGCGCGCGGGGAACACTGAAGCTTTCTTT
-	TRBJ2-1	TRBV24-1	TRBD2	CATSVGFRGLAGLNEQFF	TGTGCCACCAGTGTCGGGTTTAGGGGACTAGCGGGACTCAATGAGCAGTTCTTC
-	TRBJ1-1	TRBV5-1	-	CASSLVGGRMNTEAFF	TGCGCCAGCAGCTTGGTGGGGGGGCGCATGAACACTGAAGCTTTCTTT
-	TRBJ1-1	TRBV5-1	-	CASSGGAIGNTEAFF	TGCGCCAGCAGCGGGGGGGCGATCGGGAACACTGAAGCTTTCTTT
once	TRBJ1-6	TRBV7-2	-	CASRSGSSYNSPLHF	TGTGCCAGCAGGAGCGGGAGCTCCTATAATTCACCCCTCCACTTT
-	TRBJ2-7	TRBV30	TRBD1	CAWRTGTGAYEQYF	TGTGCCTGGAGGACCGGGACAGGGGCCTACGAGCAGTACTTC
-	TRBJ2-4	TRBV9	-	CASSEGLGAGKNIQYF	TGTGCCAGCAGCGAGGGACTGGGCGCAGGCAAAAACATTCAGTACTTC